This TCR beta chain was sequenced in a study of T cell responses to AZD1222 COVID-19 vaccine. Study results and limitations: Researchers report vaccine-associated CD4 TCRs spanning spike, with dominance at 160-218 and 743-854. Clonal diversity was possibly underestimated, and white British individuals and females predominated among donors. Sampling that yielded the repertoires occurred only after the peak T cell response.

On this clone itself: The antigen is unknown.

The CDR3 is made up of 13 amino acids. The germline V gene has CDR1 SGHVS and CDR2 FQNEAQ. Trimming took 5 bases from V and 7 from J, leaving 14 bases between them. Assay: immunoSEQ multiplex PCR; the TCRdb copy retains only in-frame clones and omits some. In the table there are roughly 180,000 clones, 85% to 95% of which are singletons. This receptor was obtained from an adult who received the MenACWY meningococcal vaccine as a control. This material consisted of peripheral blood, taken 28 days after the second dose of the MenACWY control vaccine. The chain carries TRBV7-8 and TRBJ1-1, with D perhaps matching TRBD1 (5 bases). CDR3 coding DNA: TGTGCCAGCAGCATCAGGGAAGCGGGTGAAGCTTTCTTT. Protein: CASSIREAGEAFF.